A single sample is the source of the 11 T cell receptor beta chains below, sequenced in a study of blood T cell repertoires in COVID-19. The method was immunoSEQ multiplex PCR; TCRdb's version includes in-frame clones alone and lacks a portion of them. The sample lists 150,000 to 200,000 clones, around 74% seen once, with about 3% in the top ten. Material for sequencing was peripheral blood. These receptors came from an elderly woman with acute or convalescent COVID-19.

CDR3 sequence reads: CASSLGQGISPLHF. The CDR3 DNA sequence: TGCGCCAGCAGCTTGGGACAGGGGATTTCACCCCTCCACTTT. The rearrangement joins TRBV5-1 to TRBJ1-6, with 8 bases aligning to TRBD1. V dropped 0 bases and J dropped 9; count of bases not matched to a gene: 2. Germline values: CDR1 SGHRS, CDR2 YFSETQ. The CDR3 loop spans 14 amino acids.

The V and J genes are TRBV5-1 and TRBJ2-5, with TRBD2 identical over 7 bases. Losses at the gene ends were 4 bases for V and 7 bases for J; bases not matched to a gene: 16. The germline CDR1 and CDR2 sequences are SGHRS and YFSETQ. This CDR3 contains 16 residues. The CDR3 bases are TGCGCCAGCAGCGAGGACGCTTGGGGAGGGGATCGGACCCAGTACTTC. This codes for CASSEDAWGGDRTQYF.

The chain uses TRBV4-2 and TRBJ2-2; TRBD2 agrees at 8 bases. The CDR3 has 16 amino acids. V lost 0 bases, J lost 7 bases, and 7 bases stayed unmatched. Germline V gives CDR1 LGHNA, CDR2 YNFKEQ. The CDR3 bases are TGTGCCAGCAGCCAAGACCAGACTAGCGCAAGCGGGGAGCTGTTTTTT. It translates to CASSQDQTSASGELFF.

This clone was seen more than once but under ten times. The gene calls are TRBV6-5 and TRBJ2-1; 9 positions match TRBD2. The ends lost 8 bases at V and 4 bases at J; junction bases unmatched: 9. Per the germline V gene, CDR1 is MNHEY and CDR2 is SVGAGI. The CDR3 contains 15 residues. CDR3 DNA: TGTGCCAGCCTCGTTACTAGCGGGTTATACAATGAGCAGTTCTTC. Protein product: CASLVTSGLYNEQFF.

The chain is built from TRBV4-2 and TRBJ1-2; possibly TRBD1 for D (6 bases). The CDR3 consists of 15 residues. Trimming cost V 1 base and J 5 bases, with 14 bases left between them. CDR1 and CDR2 (germline): LGHNA, YNFKEQ. The CDR3 DNA reads TGTGCCAGCAGCCAAGGGGAGGGGGAAAAATATGGCTACACCTTC. Translating it yields CASSQGEGEKYGYTF.

The count of this clone is one. The chain recombines TRBV3-1 (or the pseudogene TRBV3-2) with TRBJ2-1; 12 bases are shared with TRBD2. From germline, CDR1 is LGHDT and CDR2 YNNKEL (reference sequence). The J segment lost 6 bases and the V segment lost 0 bases, leaving 12 bases of the junction unmatched. CDR3 length: 19 residues. This chain's CDR3 is CASSQDSETSGSYGNEQFF. The DNA for the CDR3 is TGTGCCAGCAGCCAAGATTCAGAGACTAGCGGGAGTTACGGCAATGAGCAGTTCTTC.

This chain connects TRBV28 to TRBJ2-7; D is ambiguous. V lost 3 bases and J lost 3, with 6 bases in between. This CDR3 has 12 residues. Germline CDR1 is MDHEN and CDR2 is SYDVKM. CDR3 DNA: TGTGCCAGCAGTTTTCAGTTCTACGAGCAGTACTTC. It yields the protein CASSFQFYEQYF.

This clone was detected only once. The V gene is TRBV10-3, the J gene TRBJ1-5; tentatively, D is TRBD1 (5 bases). V lost 8 bases and J lost 1, with 15 bases in between. From germline, CDR1 is ENHRY and CDR2 SYGVKD. This CDR3 contains 15 residues. CDR3 in amino acids: CAIGDGQGSNQPQHF. CDR3 nucleotide sequence: TGTGCCATCGGCGACGGGCAGGGAAGCAATCAGCCCCAGCATTTT.

Points on this clone: The junction departs from germline at one end; a sequencing error may be responsible. The chain is built from TRBV6-1 and TRBJ2-7, with D possibly TRBD2 on 5 matching bases. Germline loops: CDR1 MNHNS, CDR2 SASEGT. The CDR3 contains 15 residues. The CDR3 here is CASSDKWTYSLSWHF. The CDR3 DNA reads TGTGCCAGCAGTGATAAATGGACTTACTCTCTTTCATGGCACTTC.

The CDR3 loop reads CASSFQAGGYPDTQYF. CDR3 coding DNA: TGTGCCAGCAGCTTCCAAGCGGGAGGGTATCCAGATACGCAGTATTTT. The chain links TRBV11-2 to TRBJ2-3, with TRBD2 matching over 10 bases. CDR3 length: 16 amino acids. Germline CDR1 SGHAT, CDR2 FQNNGV. Losses at the gene ends were 3 bases for V and 4 bases for J; bases not matched to a gene: 7.

This chain uses TRBV9 with TRBJ2-7, with D tentatively TRBD2 (6 bases). V shed 0 bases and J shed 4 bases, with 14 bases lying between them. Per germline, CDR1 SGDLS and CDR2 YYNGEE. This CDR3 region has 15 residues. The CDR3 here is CASSVGNAEGYEQYF. CDR3 bases: TGTGCCAGCAGCGTAGGTAACGCGGAGGGGTACGAGCAGTACTTC.